Listed here is a single T cell receptor beta chain. This record comes from a study of blood T cell repertoires in COVID-19. Study summary: Acute-phase and convalescent COVID-19 samples originated in the United States, Italy and Spain. The analysed material was cDNA or gDNA that came from T cells, B-cell-depleted T cells, or PBMCs.

Patients from Seattle were sampled longitudinally, starting during active infection. Generated by immunoSEQ multiplex PCR, the TCRdb table keeps only in-frame clones and is missing some. The sample contains a few hundred thousand clones, about 86% of which appear only once. Trimming took 3 bases from V and 0 from J, leaving 12 bases between them. The CDR3 loop spans 15 amino acids. Germline V gene data show CDR1 as SSHAT and CDR2 as FNYEAQ (reference sequence). This receptor was identified in a woman between 55 and 75 years old with COVID-19, enrolled during active disease. Sequencing was performed on peripheral blood. The rearrangement uses TRBV7-7 and TRBJ2-7, with D possibly TRBD2 on 5 matching bases. Written as DNA, the CDR3 is TGTGCCAGCAGCTTCCGAGTCGAGGGCTCCTACGAGCAGTACTTC. Translation: CASSFRVEGSYEQYF.